These T cell receptor beta chains were read from a single sample in a study of PD-L1 blockade in urothelial cancer. Profiled with immunoSEQ multiplex PCR; TCRdb holds only in-frame clones, not every one. The sample has roughly 50,000 clones, about four fifths seen once. The source material was PBMCs, sampled around atezolizumab (anti-PD-L1) treatment. These TCRs come from a man aged 70 or older with urothelial cancer. Both conserved end residues are part of each CDR3. Each record gives: V gene, J gene, clone size, D gene, CDR3 DNA, CDR3 protein. D genes are given only for firm matches. Only part of the rows carry a size: once, few, many, or a class if the clone is expanded.

V gene: TRBV21-1; J gene: TRBJ1-1; clone size: .; D gene: .; CDR3 DNA: TGTGCCAGCATCATAAGGAGACACGAAAGAGGGAAGATCACTGAAGCTTTCTTT; CDR3 protein: CASIIRRHERGKITEAFF
V gene: TRBV2; J gene: TRBJ1-4; clone size: .; D gene: .; CDR3 DNA: TGTGCCAGCAGTGGAGAGCAGACAGTAACTAATGAAAAACTGTTTTTT; CDR3 protein: CASSGEQTVTNEKLFF
V gene: TRBV29-1; J gene: TRBJ1-1; clone size: .; D gene: .; CDR3 DNA: TGCAGCGGCACGGGGGGGGTGTACACTGAAGCTTTCTTT; CDR3 protein: CSGTGGVYTEAFF
V gene: TRBV27; J gene: TRBJ2-3; clone size: .; D gene: .; CDR3 DNA: TGTGCCAGCAGTTTAACTTCAGGGTCCGGACCCACAGATACGCAGTATTTT; CDR3 protein: CASSLTSGSGPTDTQYF
V gene: TRBV10-2; J gene: TRBJ2-6; clone size: .; D gene: .; CDR3 DNA: TGCGCCAGCATACCGGGGTTCTCTGGGGCCAACGTCCTGACTTTC; CDR3 protein: CASIPGFSGANVLTF
V gene: TRBV19; J gene: TRBJ1-2; clone size: once; D gene: .; CDR3 DNA: TGTGCCAGTAGTACGACTTTCTATGGCTACACCTTC; CDR3 protein: CASSTTFYGYTF
V gene: TRBV5-8; J gene: TRBJ2-3; clone size: .; D gene: .; CDR3 DNA: TGTGCCAGCAGCCTCACAGGAACAGATACGCAGTATTTT; CDR3 protein: CASSLTGTDTQYF
V gene: TRBV19; J gene: TRBJ2-2; clone size: .; D gene: TRBD1; CDR3 DNA: TGTGCCAGTAGGGGGACAGGGGGGGCCGGGGAGCTGTTTTTT; CDR3 protein: CASRGTGGAGELFF
V gene: TRBV18; J gene: TRBJ2-5; clone size: .; D gene: .; CDR3 DNA: TGTGCCAGCTCACCACTCGGGGGTTCCCAAGAGACCCAGTACTTC; CDR3 protein: CASSPLGGSQETQYF
V gene: TRBV10-3; J gene: TRBJ1-5; clone size: .; D gene: .; CDR3 DNA: TGTGCCATCAGTGGGGACGGGAGCGGAGGAGGGAATCAGCCCCAGCATTTT; CDR3 protein: CAISGDGSGGGNQPQHF
V gene: TRBV19; J gene: TRBJ2-5; clone size: .; D gene: TRBD1; CDR3 DNA: TGTGCCAGTAGTACGATACTGACAGGGACAGAGACCCAGTACTTC; CDR3 protein: CASSTILTGTETQYF
V gene: TRBV7-2; J gene: TRBJ1-4; clone size: .; D gene: .; CDR3 DNA: TGTGCCAGCAGCTTAGTCGCAGATAGGACTCTTAATGAAAAACTGTTTTTT; CDR3 protein: CASSLVADRTLNEKLFF
V gene: TRBV18; J gene: TRBJ1-4; clone size: .; D gene: TRBD1; CDR3 DNA: TGTGCCAGCTCACCCCAACAGGGGCCCTTGGATGAAAAACTGTTTTTT; CDR3 protein: CASSPQQGPLDEKLFF
V gene: TRBV30; J gene: TRBJ2-5; clone size: .; D gene: TRBD1; CDR3 DNA: TGTGCCTCGACAGGGGTCCAAGAGACCCAGTACTTC; CDR3 protein: CASTGVQETQYF
V gene: TRBV5-1; J gene: TRBJ1-1; clone size: .; D gene: TRBD1; CDR3 DNA: TGCGCCAGCAGGCGCGACAGGGGGAACACTGAAGCTTTCTTT; CDR3 protein: CASRRDRGNTEAFF
V gene: TRBV30; J gene: TRBJ2-7; clone size: .; D gene: .; CDR3 DNA: TGTGCCTGGAAAGGGGCACCACCTAAGGAGCAGTACTTC; CDR3 protein: CAWKGAPPKEQYF
V gene: TRBV7-2; J gene: TRBJ2-5; clone size: .; D gene: .; CDR3 DNA: TGTGCCAGCAGCTCGACTCGAAGCCTGAAAGAGACCCAGTACTTC; CDR3 protein: CASSSTRSLKETQYF
V gene: TRBV2; J gene: TRBJ2-7; clone size: .; D gene: .; CDR3 DNA: TGTGCCAGCAGTGAAGCGCACGCGGGGAGCGAGCAGTACTTC; CDR3 protein: CASSEAHAGSEQYF
V gene: TRBV28; J gene: TRBJ2-7; clone size: many; D gene: TRBD1; CDR3 DNA: TGTGCCAGCAGTTCTCCACAGGGGGGCGAGCAGTACTTC; CDR3 protein: CASSSPQGGEQYF
V gene: TRBV5-4; J gene: TRBJ2-2; clone size: .; D gene: .; CDR3 DNA: TGTGCCAGCAGGCTAGGGGGTTCGAACACCGGGGAGCTGTTTTTT; CDR3 protein: CASRLGGSNTGELFF